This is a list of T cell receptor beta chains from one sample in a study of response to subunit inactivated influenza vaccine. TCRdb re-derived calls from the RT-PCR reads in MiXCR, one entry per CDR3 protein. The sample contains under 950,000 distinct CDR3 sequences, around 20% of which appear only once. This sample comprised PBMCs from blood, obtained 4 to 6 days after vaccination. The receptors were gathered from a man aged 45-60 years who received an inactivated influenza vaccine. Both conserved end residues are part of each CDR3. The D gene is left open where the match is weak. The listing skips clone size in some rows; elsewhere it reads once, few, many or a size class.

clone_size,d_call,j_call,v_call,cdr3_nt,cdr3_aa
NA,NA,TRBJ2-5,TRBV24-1,TGTGCCACCAGTGGGGCAGCCGAAGAGACCCAGTACTTC,CATSGAAEETQYF
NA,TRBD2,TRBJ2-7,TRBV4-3,TGCGCCAGCAGCCAAGAACTAGCGGGAGGGCCGAAAGACGAGCAGTACTTC,CASSQELAGGPKDEQYF
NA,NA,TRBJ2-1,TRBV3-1,TGTGCCAGCAGCCAAGGAGTGGCAGGGAGCAATGAGCAGTTCTTC,CASSQGVAGSNEQFF
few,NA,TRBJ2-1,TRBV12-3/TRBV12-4,TGTGCCAGCAGTGAGGGGGGCCAACCCTACTCCTACAATGAGCAGTTCTTC,CASSEGGQPYSYNEQFF
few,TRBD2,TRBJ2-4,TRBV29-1,TGCAGCGTTTATTGGGGGGGGGACATTCAGTACTTC,CSVYWGGDIQYF
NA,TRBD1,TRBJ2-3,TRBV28,TGTGCCAGCAGTCGGGACAGGGTGGAGGGAAGGACAGATACGCAGTATTTT,CASSRDRVEGRTDTQYF
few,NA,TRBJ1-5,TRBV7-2,TGTGCCAGCAGCTTAGTCGGGGGGGAAGGGAATAATCAGCCCCAGCATTTT,CASSLVGGEGNNQPQHF
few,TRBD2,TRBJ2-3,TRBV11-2,TGTGCCAGCAGCCCTAGATTGGGCGGGGGAGTGGATACGCAGTATTTT,CASSPRLGGGVDTQYF
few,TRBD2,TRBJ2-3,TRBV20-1,TGCAGTGCTAGATCCCCGGGACTAGCGGGGAACCGGGATACGCAGTATTTT,CSARSPGLAGNRDTQYF
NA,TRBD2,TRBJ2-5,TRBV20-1,TGCAGTGCCACGGGTGGGAGGGCCCTGGAGACCCAGTACTTC,CSATGGRALETQYF
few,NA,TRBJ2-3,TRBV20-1,TGCAGTGCTAGAGATATGAGACTCACAGATACGCAGTATTTT,CSARDMRLTDTQYF
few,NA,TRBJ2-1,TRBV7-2,TGTGCCAGCAGCATCGATTACTACTTAGGCAATGAGCAGTTCTTC,CASSIDYYLGNEQFF
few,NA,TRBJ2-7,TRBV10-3,TGTGCCATCAGCGGGACAAAAGACGGCTACGAGCAGTACTTC,CAISGTKDGYEQYF
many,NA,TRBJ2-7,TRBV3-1,TGTGCCAGCAGCCAAGACTCCGGAACCTACGAGCAGTACTTC,CASSQDSGTYEQYF
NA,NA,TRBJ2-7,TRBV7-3,TGTGCCAGCAGCAGAAAGACAAACACCTACGAGCAGTACTTC,CASSRKTNTYEQYF
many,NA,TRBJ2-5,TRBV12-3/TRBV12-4,TGTGCCAGCAGTTCCTCCAGGGACGGGGAGACCCAGTACTTC,CASSSSRDGETQYF
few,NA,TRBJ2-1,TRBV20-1,TGCAGTACTCCGGGGGTAAATGAGCAGTTCTTC,CSTPGVNEQFF
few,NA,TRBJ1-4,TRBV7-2,TGTGCCAGCAGCATAAGCCGGGACCCCTGGGAAAAACTGTTTTTT,CASSISRDPWEKLFF
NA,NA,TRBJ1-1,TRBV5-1,TGCGCCAGCAGCTTGGAAAGGGGCAGGGACACTGAAGCTTTCTTT,CASSLERGRDTEAFF
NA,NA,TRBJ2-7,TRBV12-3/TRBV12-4,TGTGCCAGCAGTTTACAGGAATCCTACGAGCAGTACTTC,CASSLQESYEQYF
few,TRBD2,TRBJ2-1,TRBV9,TGTGCGAGCGGGGGGGTTGGAAATGAGCAGTTCTTC,CASGGVGNEQFF
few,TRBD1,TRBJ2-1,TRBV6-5,TGTGCCAGCAGTTATCCGGGACAGGGGGGCAATGAGCAGTTCTTC,CASSYPGQGGNEQFF
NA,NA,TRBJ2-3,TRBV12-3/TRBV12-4,TGTGCCAGCAGTTGGGTGGACCCCACAGATACGCAGTATTTT,CASSWVDPTDTQYF
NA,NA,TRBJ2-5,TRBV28,TGTGCCAGCAGCTTAATCCCCTCTGTTGGTGTGAAGACCCAGTACTTC,CASSLIPSVGVKTQYF
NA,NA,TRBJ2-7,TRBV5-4,TGTGCCAGCGGTTTGTCTGGCCTCATAGGGGAGCAGTACTTC,CASGLSGLIGEQYF